The rows below give T cell receptor beta chains drawn from one sample of a study of cytomegalovirus exposure and HLA in healthy donors. Sequencing was performed with immunoSEQ multiplex PCR; in TCRdb, only in-frame clones are kept and a portion is missing. The sample contains about 360,000 clones, just over 85% of which appear only once. The sequenced sample consisted of PBMCs. These receptors originate from a woman younger than 30 in good health and CMV-seronegative. The CDR3 runs from the conserved cysteine through the conserved F or W. The order of the fields is D gene, clone size, V gene, J gene, CDR3 DNA, CDR3 protein. A D gene is named only where the DNA matches it firmly. The listing skips clone size in some rows; elsewhere it reads once, few, many or a size class.

>NA|few|TRBV19|TRBJ1-1
TGTGCCAGTAGTATTGCCAATACAGCTGAAGCTTTCTTT
CASSIANTAEAFF
>NA|NA|TRBV5-1|TRBJ1-1
TGCGCCAGCAGCTTGCAGGGAGGGATTACTGAAGCTTTCTTT
CASSLQGGITEAFF
>NA|NA|TRBV2|TRBJ2-6
TGTGCCAGCAGTCGACAGGTCCCCTCTGGGGCCAACGTCCTGACTTTC
CASSRQVPSGANVLTF
>TRBD2|NA|TRBV6-1|TRBJ2-1
TGTGCCAGCAGTGAAGGACTAGCGGGTTCCTACAATGAGCAGTTCTTC
CASSEGLAGSYNEQFF
>TRBD1|NA|TRBV2|TRBJ1-3
TGTGCCAGCAGAATCCAGGGGGTTTCAACTTCTGGAAACACCATATATTTT
CASRIQGVSTSGNTIYF
>NA|once|TRBV5-1|TRBJ1-2
TGCGCCAGCAGCCTAATGACAGGCACACGAGGCTACACCTTC
CASSLMTGTRGYTF
>TRBD1|NA|TRBV5-1|TRBJ2-3
TGCGCCAGCAGCTTGGGACGGACAGGGGAATTGGCAGATACGCAGTATTTT
CASSLGRTGELADTQYF
>TRBD2|NA|TRBV2|TRBJ2-3
TGTGCCAGCAGTGCCCCAATTAGCGGGGGGGGACTGACTAGCACAGATACGCAGTATTTT
CASSAPISGGGLTSTDTQYF
>NA|NA|TRBV29-1|TRBJ1-1
TGCAGCGTTGGGGGAGGGGCCATGAACACTGAAGCTTTCTTT
CSVGGGAMNTEAFF
>TRBD1|once|TRBV5-1|TRBJ2-1
TGCGCCAGCAGCGCGCAACGGACAGGGGGGAATGAGCAGTTCTTC
CASSAQRTGGNEQFF
>NA|few|TRBV30|TRBJ2-7
TGTGCCTGCCAGGGGCTACGGGCCGAGCAGTACTTC
CACQGLRAEQYF
>NA|NA|TRBV19|TRBJ2-7
TGTGCCAGTAGCTTCAGGCAAGAGCAGTACTTC
CASSFRQEQYF
>NA|few|TRBV18|TRBJ1-6
TGTGCCAGCTCACCAGGGTTCTCCGGGAATTCACCCCTCCACTTT
CASSPGFSGNSPLHF
>NA|NA|TRBV7-9|TRBJ1-4
TGTGCCAGCAGCCCTACGGGGAGTTTCGGTGAAAAACTGTTTTTT
CASSPTGSFGEKLFF
>NA|NA|TRBV7-9|TRBJ2-3
TGTGCCAGCAGCACAAGAGGGCGGGGAACAGATACGCAGTATTTT
CASSTRGRGTDTQYF
>NA|NA|TRBV2|TRBJ2-5
TGTGCCAGCAGTGAAAGGATAGCGGTCCAAGAGACCCAGTACTTC
CASSERIAVQETQYF
>NA|NA|TRBV18|TRBJ1-2
TGTGCCAGCTACCCAGGCGGGGACTCTCCTGGCTACACCTTC
CASYPGGDSPGYTF
>NA|NA|TRBV10-3|TRBJ1-2
TGTGCCATCAGTGACCGGGGAGGACCTAATGGCTACACCTTC
CAISDRGGPNGYTF
>NA|NA|TRBV5-1|TRBJ2-7
TGCGCCAGCAGCTTGATTCCGACTGAATTCAGCTCCTACGAGCAGTACTTC
CASSLIPTEFSSYEQYF
>NA|NA|TRBV6-6|TRBJ1-5
TGTGCCAGCAGTTTCCTACAGGGAGAAGGTCAGCCCCAGCATTTT
CASSFLQGEGQPQHF
>NA|NA|TRBV10-3|TRBJ2-7
TGTGCCGCAAGTGAGGCAGGGGTGTACGAGCAGTACTTC
CAASEAGVYEQYF
>NA|NA|TRBV6-5|TRBJ1-5
TGTGCCAGCAGTTACCTGGGAGGGGGGCAGCCCCAGCATTTT
CASSYLGGGQPQHF
>NA|NA|TRBV5-4|TRBJ2-3
TGTGCCAGCAGCATCCGGCGGTTAGGGAGCAGCACAGATACGCAGTATTTT
CASSIRRLGSSTDTQYF
>NA|NA|TRBV28|TRBJ2-6
TGTGCCAGCAGTTTCCCTCCAGTGGGGGCCAACGTCCTGACTTTC
CASSFPPVGANVLTF
>NA|NA|TRBV13|TRBJ2-7
TGTGCCAGCAGCTTGTTCTCTGAGCAGTACTTC
CASSLFSEQYF
>NA|NA|TRBV5-1|TRBJ2-1
TGCGCCAGCAGCTCAACATTAAACTCCTACAATGAGCAGTTCTTC
CASSSTLNSYNEQFF
>TRBD2|NA|TRBV6-8|TRBJ2-1
TGTGCCAGCAGTAACGGGGCACTAGCGGGTTCCCGACGGGGCTCCTACAATGAGCAGTTCTTC
CASSNGALAGSRRGSYNEQFF
>NA|NA|TRBV2|TRBJ2-2
TGTGCCAGCAGACCAGGGACTCGGAGATACACCGGGGAGCTGTTTTTT
CASRPGTRRYTGELFF
>NA|once|TRBV4-1|TRBJ2-5
TGCGCCAGCAGCCAAGGCGAGTTTGGGGCGCGCGAGACCCAGTACTTC
CASSQGEFGARETQYF
>TRBD2|few|TRBV5-5|TRBJ2-3
TGTGCCAGCAGCTCACTCACTAGCGGGGGGGCCGTAGATACGCAGTATTTT
CASSSLTSGGAVDTQYF
>NA|NA|TRBV6-6|TRBJ1-5
TGTGCCAGCAGAGGACAGATCAATCAGCCCCAGCATTTT
CASRGQINQPQHF
>TRBD2|NA|TRBV2|TRBJ2-2
TGTGCCAGCACGCGGCGGGAGGGCTTTACCGGGGAGCTGTTTTTT
CASTRREGFTGELFF
>TRBD1|NA|TRBV6-5|TRBJ1-2
TGTGCCAGCAGAGAGGGACAGGGGGTGGTTGGAGGCTACACCTTC
CASREGQGVVGGYTF
>TRBD2|NA|TRBV10-2|TRBJ2-3
TGCGCCAGCACTGGGACTAGCGGGAGGACCCTGTGGGCAGATACGCAGTATTTT
CASTGTSGRTLWADTQYF
>NA|NA|TRBV28|TRBJ1-2
TGTGCCAGCAGTCCCACCCGGACAGCAGCTAACTATGGCTACACCTTC
CASSPTRTAANYGYTF
>NA|NA|TRBV5-4|TRBJ2-5
TGTGCCAGCAGCTTTGGAGGGAAAGAGACCCAGTACTTC
CASSFGGKETQYF
>TRBD1|NA|TRBV7-9|TRBJ1-2
TGTGCCAGCAGCTTAGAGTTCGACAGGGGGGCCTATGGCTACACCTTC
CASSLEFDRGAYGYTF
>TRBD1|NA|TRBV5-1|TRBJ1-3
TGCGCCAGCAGCAGTCAGGACAGGCGCTCTGGAAACACCATATATTTT
CASSSQDRRSGNTIYF
>TRBD1|NA|TRBV6-5|TRBJ1-4
TGTGCCAGCAGTTACGGGGACAGGGATGAAAAACTGTTTTTT
CASSYGDRDEKLFF